Below are 7 T cell receptor beta chains sequenced from a single sample in a study of T cell clonality in common variable immunodeficiency. The study, taken as a whole, reports: In common variable immunodeficiency, TCR beta chains reportedly carried fewer deletions and N-nucleotide insertions.

Antigen specificity for these receptors is unknown. TCRdb keeps only in-frame clones here, not all; method: immunoSEQ multiplex PCR. This table holds 10,000 to 13,000 clones with no singletons; the top ten claim approximately 5.7%. Sequencing was done on a sample of peripheral blood mononuclear cells. The source is a human donor with common variable immunodeficiency.

This clone was seen a few times. Read data end 3 residues before the CDR3 end; the end is taken from the germline J gene. V is TRBV18 and J is TRBJ2-5, with a tentative D call TRBD2 (5 bases). Trimming pared 4 bases from V and 2 bases from J, leaving 11 bases between. CDR1 and CDR2 (germline): KGHSH, LQKENI. This CDR3 region has 14 residues. The CDR3 loop is CASSLSGLQETQYF. The part of the CDR3 DNA that was read is TGTGCCAGCTCACTAAGCGGCCTGCAAGAGACC.

Points on this clone: Read coverage stops 3 residues before the CDR3 terminus; the germline J gene supplies the remainder. The V and J genes are TRBV19 and TRBJ1-4; tentative D call: TRBD1 (5 bases). The V and J ends lost 7 bases and 10 bases respectively, with 28 bases between them. Germline V lookup: CDR1 LNHDA, CDR2 SQIVND (reference sequence). CDR3 length equals 17 residues. CDR3 amino acids: CASTLEGGGVRSRKLFF. CDR3 bases read: TGTGCCAGTACCCTAGAAGGTGGAGGGGTGCGAAGTAGAAAA.

Ten or more counts support this clone. The sequence runs out 3 residues before the end of the CDR3; the remainder is reconstructed from the germline J gene. The chain uses TRBV6-2 or TRBV6-3 and TRBJ1-1; no definite D call. Trimming left V 6 bases short and J 7 bases short, with 15 bases between. Germline CDR1 MNHEY, CDR2 SVGEGT. The CDR3 runs 13 residues. The covered CDR3 bases are TGTGCCAGCAGCCGATCCCGGGGTGGTGAA. Translation gives CASSRSRGGE. The whole CDR3 region reads CASSRSRGGEAFF.

This clone was seen a few times. The read finishes 3 residues shy of the CDR3 end, and the germline J gene is used to complete it. The chain has TRBV18 and TRBJ2-7; D remains unclear. Germline V CDR1 and CDR2: KGHSH, LQKENI. Trimming shortened V by 0 bases and J by 6 bases, and 6 bases separated the two germline ends. The CDR3 has 12 amino acids. CDR3 region: CASSPPVREQYF. Partial CDR3 DNA: TGTGCCAGCTCACCACCGGTGCGCGAG. Complete variable domain (other parts from reference TRBV18 and TRBJ2-7): NAGVMQNPRHLVRRRGQEARLRCSPMKGHSHVYWYRQLPEEGLKFMVYLQKENIIDESGMPKERFSAEFPKEGPSILRIQQVVRGDSAAYFCASSPPVREQYFGPGTRLTVT.

Concerning this clone itself: The read ends 3 residues early relative to the CDR3; the germline J gene fills the gap. This sequence joins TRBV18 and TRBJ1-5; 9 nucleotides match TRBD1. The CDR3 spans 17 residues. Trimming cost V 3 bases and J 2 bases; bases outside gene matches: 8. Germline loops: CDR1 KGHSH, CDR2 LQKENI. CDR3 region: CASSPGTGLRGNQPQHF. Incomplete CDR3 DNA: TGTGCCAGCTCACCCGGGACAGGGTTGAGGGGCAATCAGCCC.

The CDR3 sequence is CASSALAYNEQFF. Incomplete CDR3 DNA: TGTGCCAGCAGCGCACTAGCCTACAATGAG. The J gene is TRBJ2-1, the V gene TRBV6-2 or TRBV6-3, with a tentative D call TRBD2 (5 bases). Sequencing ends 3 residues short of the CDR3 end; the germline J gene provides the rest. The CDR3 sequence is 13 residues long. Trimming stripped 6 bases from V and 2 bases from J, with 8 bases between. Germline values: CDR1 MNHEY, CDR2 SVGEGT.

This clone appeared a few times. The CDR3 is cut off 3 residues early in the read; its end comes from the germline J gene. The V and J genes are TRBV20-1 and TRBJ2-7; 7 bases agree with TRBD2. The CDR3 has 14 amino acids. Germline trimming cut 5 bases from V and 2 bases from J; bases unmatched to any gene: 9. Germline CDR1 DFQATT, CDR2 SNEGSKA (reference sequence). The CDR3 loop is CSAQTGTTPYEQYF. Incomplete CDR3 DNA: TGCAGTGCTCAGACCGGGACTACCCCCTACGAG.